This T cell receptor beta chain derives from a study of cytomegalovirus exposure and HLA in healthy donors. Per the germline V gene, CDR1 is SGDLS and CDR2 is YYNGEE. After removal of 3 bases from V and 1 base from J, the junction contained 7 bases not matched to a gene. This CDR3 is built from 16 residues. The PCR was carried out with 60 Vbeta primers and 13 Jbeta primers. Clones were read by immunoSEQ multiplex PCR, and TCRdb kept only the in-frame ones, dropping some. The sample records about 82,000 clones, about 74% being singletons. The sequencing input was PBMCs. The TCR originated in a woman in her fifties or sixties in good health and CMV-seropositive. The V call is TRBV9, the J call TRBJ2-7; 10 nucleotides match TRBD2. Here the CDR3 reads CASSEGPSGRSYEQYF. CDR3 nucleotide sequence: TGTGCCAGCAGCGAGGGACCTAGCGGGAGATCCTACGAGCAGTACTTC. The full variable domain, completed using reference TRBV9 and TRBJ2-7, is DSGVTQTPKHLITATGQRVTLRCSPRSGDLSVYWYQQSLDQGLQFLIQYYNGEERAKGNILERFSAQQFPDLHSELNLSSLELGDSALYFCASSEGPSGRSYEQYFGPGTRLTVT.